Following are 16 T cell receptor beta chains from one sample sequenced in a study of T cell changes during pregnancy in multiple sclerosis. The protocol was immunoSEQ multiplex PCR, while the TCRdb copy is restricted to in-frame clones and leaves out a portion. The top ten clones hold more than 5% of a sample with around 38,000 clones, roughly 90% of them seen once. The sample was CD8+ T cells from peripheral blood mononuclear cells, taken in the third trimester of pregnancy. The receptors were sampled from a female donor with multiple sclerosis, enrolled in a pregnancy study.

This clone was seen more than once but under ten times. This chain uses TRBV4-3 with TRBJ1-1; D unresolved. Germline loops: CDR1 LGHNA, CDR2 YSLEER. The CDR3 sequence is 14 residues long. V was trimmed by 4 bases and J by 5 bases, leaving 14 bases between them. DNA for the CDR3: TGCGCCAGCAGCCTTGACATCACCCAAACTGAAGCTTTCTTT. Its protein is CASSLDITQTEAFF.

The chain uses TRBV9 and TRBJ2-7, with TRBD1 as a possible D gene (6 bases). V was shortened by 0 bases and J by 5 bases, with 12 bases between the two germline ends. The CDR3 is made up of 14 amino acids. Germline CDR1 reads SGDLS; CDR2 reads YYNGEE. The CDR3 DNA is TGTGCCAGCAGCGTAGGGTCAGGGGCCCACGAGCAGTACTTC. It encodes CASSVGSGAHEQYF.

The J gene is TRBJ2-7, the V gene TRBV7-9; 10 bases are a match to TRBD1. Germline values: CDR1 SEHNR, CDR2 FQNEAQ (reference sequence). This CDR3 is built from 15 residues. The V and J ends lost 5 bases and 7 bases, in that order; junction bases with no gene match: 11. The chain's CDR3 is CASSDPGQGRTEQYF. As DNA, the CDR3 is TGTGCCAGCAGCGACCCGGGACAGGGGAGGACGGAGCAGTACTTC.

V gene TRBV28 combines with J gene TRBJ2-2; 9 bases fit TRBD2. CDR3 length: 18 amino acids. Germline trimming cut 5 bases from V and 4 bases from J; bases unmatched to any gene: 14. Looked up from germline, CDR1 is MDHEN and CDR2 is SYDVKM. The CDR3 DNA reads TGTGCCAGCAGTGTGGTTTCGGTCGCGGGAGGGATCACCGGGGAGCTGTTTTTT. Translated, it gives CASSVVSVAGGITGELFF.

The chain joins TRBV6-1 to TRBJ2-3, with D tentatively TRBD2 (6 bases). The ends were cut back, 6 bases at V and 3 bases at J, with 10 bases in the middle. CDR3 length equals 13 residues. Germline-derived CDR1 and CDR2 are MNHNS and SASEGT. CDR3 region: CASRGLRTDTQYF. The CDR3 DNA reads TGTGCCAGCAGGGGACTGAGGACAGATACGCAGTATTTT.

The CDR3 DNA is TGTGCCAGCAGCTTGGCCGGGACTAGCGGTTCTCGGGAGCAGTTCTTC. As protein: CASSLAGTSGSREQFF. V usage is TRBV5-6 and J usage is TRBJ2-1; the match to TRBD2 covers 11 bases. The CDR3 consists of 16 residues. CDR1 is SGHDT, CDR2 YYEEEE, per germline. J was trimmed by 10 bases and V by 0 bases; bases with no gene match: 9.

This chain links TRBV9 with TRBJ1-1, with D maybe TRBD1 (5 bases). This CDR3 spans 20 amino acids. The germline V gene encodes CDR1 SGDLS and CDR2 YYNGEE. V dropped 5 bases and J dropped 3 bases, with 32 bases sitting between them. The CDR3 nucleotides read TGTGCCAGCAGTGACAATGTCGGAGGGGCCCCAGAGGCAACGTACACTGAAGCTTTCTTT. This codes for CASSDNVGGAPEATYTEAFF.

In nucleotides, the CDR3 is TGCGCCAGCAGCTTGGAAGGGGCCACTGAAGCTTTCTTT. This translates into CASSLEGATEAFF. V gene TRBV5-1 combines with J gene TRBJ1-1, with D tentatively TRBD1 (5 bases). CDR1 and CDR2 from the germline V gene are SGHRS and YFSETQ. The V end lost 0 bases, the J end lost 4 bases, and 7 bases lay between the germline ends. This CDR3 region has 13 residues.

This rearrangement joins TRBV13 to TRBJ2-7; D is perhaps TRBD2 (6 bases). The CDR3 totals 16 residues. V dropped 3 bases and J dropped 3 bases, with 18 bases sitting between them. Germline values: CDR1 PRHDT, CDR2 FYEKMQ (reference sequence). The chain's CDR3 is CASSFRFDGGDYEQYF. In DNA form, the CDR3 reads TGTGCCAGCAGCTTTCGGTTCGACGGCGGGGACTACGAGCAGTACTTC.

The chain combines TRBV27 with TRBJ1-2; perhaps TRBD1 as D (5 bases). The CDR3 runs 12 residues. Trimming cost V 6 bases and J 6 bases, with 11 bases left between them. Germline CDR1 is MNHEY and CDR2 is SMNVEV (reference sequence). The CDR3 coding sequence is TGTGCCAGCAGGTCCCGGGGGAATGGCTACACCTTC. It specifies CASRSRGNGYTF.

The chain couples TRBV19 to TRBJ1-1; perhaps TRBD1 as D (6 bases). The germline CDR1 and CDR2 sequences are LNHDA and SQIVND (reference sequence). There are 14 residues in the CDR3. Trimming took 1 base from V and 5 from J, leaving 11 bases between them. The CDR3 nucleotides are TGTGCCAGTAGTATAGGAGGGGGGGGAACTGAAGCTTTCTTT. It codes for CASSIGGGGTEAFF.

The rearrangement joins TRBV5-1 to TRBJ2-1; D is perhaps TRBD2 (6 bases). Germline CDR1 and CDR2: SGHRS and YFSETQ. Trimming removed 4 bases at V and 10 bases at J, with 12 bases between. This CDR3 is built from 12 residues. This CDR3 is CASSGRSGEQFF. The CDR3 DNA reads as TGCGCCAGCAGCGGGAGGTCGGGGGAGCAGTTCTTC.

The chain has TRBV27 and TRBJ2-2, with D possibly TRBD2 on 6 matching bases. Trimming took off 0 bases at V and 5 bases at J, with 16 bases between the two ends. CDR1 MNHEY and CDR2 SMNVEV come from the germline V gene (reference sequence). This CDR3 region has 17 residues. In DNA, the CDR3 is TGTGCCAGCAGTTTATCGAGCGGCGGGGCGAGAACCGGGGAGCTGTTTTTT. This encodes CASSLSSGGARTGELFF.

This chain connects TRBV27 to TRBJ2-2; TRBD2 agrees at 9 bases. The germline V gene has CDR1 MNHEY and CDR2 SMNVEV (reference sequence). V was clipped by 6 bases and J by 6 bases; unmatched bases: 8. The CDR3 has 15 amino acids. The CDR3 region has the DNA TGTGCCAGCAGCGTGATGCTAGCGGGATCCGGGGAGCTGTTTTTT. This encodes CASSVMLAGSGELFF.

The gene calls are TRBV7-9 and TRBJ2-2, with D perhaps TRBD1 (5 bases). Between the trimmed V and J ends, which lost 0 bases and 6 bases, there was a span of 20 bases. Per germline, CDR1 SEHNR and CDR2 FQNEAQ (reference sequence). This CDR3 is built from 18 residues. The CDR3 bases are TGTGCCAGCAGCTTAGCGCTTGCGACAGACAAAGGAGCCGGGGAGCTGTTTTTT. It is translated as CASSLALATDKGAGELFF.

The rearrangement joins TRBV6-1 to TRBJ2-7, with a weak D call TRBD1 (6 bases). This CDR3 spans 14 amino acids. V lost 11 bases and J lost 1, with 18 bases in between. Germline CDR1 and CDR2: MNHNS and SASEGT. The CDR3 region is CASQGLVSSYEQYF. CDR3 DNA sequence: TGTGCCTCCCAGGGGCTGGTCTCATCCTACGAGCAGTACTTC.